This TCR beta chain was found in a study of OX40 agonist ivuxolimab in advanced cancers. Overall study context: Cohort: 80% to 85% men, mean age around 61, aged about 20 to 85. Study-level points and caveats: Fewer expanded clones were found on average in CD4+ than in CD8+ T cells. Among expanded peripheral T cells, antigen specificity went undetermined.

The CDR3 has 15 residues. With 7 bases removed from V and 0 bases from J, the gap between germline ends came to 13 bases. CDR1 and CDR2 (germline): MNHNS, SASEGT. Profiling relied on immunoSEQ multiplex PCR, and the TCRdb table lists in-frame clones only, not all of them. The data hold 82,000 or so clones, with about 90% observed a single time. Concerning this clone itself: Its antigen is unknown.

Sample: CD4+ or CD8+ T cells sorted from blood, taken in a trial of the OX40 agonist ivuxolimab. The source is an adult with an advanced solid tumor such as melanoma, head and neck, liver or kidney cancer. V usage is TRBV6-1 and J usage is TRBJ1-3; D is uncertain. CDR3 protein: CASTSGVVSGNTIYF. CDR3 in DNA: TGTGCCAGCACCAGCGGGGTAGTCTCTGGAAACACCATATATTTT.